The 10 T cell receptor beta chains reported below all come from one sample, sequenced in a study of blood T cell repertoires in COVID-19. Profiled with immunoSEQ multiplex PCR; TCRdb holds only in-frame clones, not every one. The sample contains under 300,000 clones, 70% to 90% of which appear only once. The sequenced sample consisted of PBMCs or T cells enriched from blood (not recorded which). These receptor sequences come from a man younger than 30 who had recovered from COVID-19.

This clone showed up just a few times. The chain links TRBV5-1 to TRBJ1-6; TRBD1 matches at 9 bases. J was trimmed by 7 bases and V by 8 bases; bases with no gene match: 16. The germline V gene encodes CDR1 SGHRS and CDR2 YFSETQ. This CDR3 has 17 amino acids. CDR3 residues: CASRDRVGPRANSPLHF. CDR3 coding DNA: TGCGCCAGTCGGGACAGGGTAGGACCCCGGGCAAATTCACCCCTCCACTTT.

The rearrangement uses TRBV6-4 and TRBJ1-6; possibly TRBD1 for D (5 bases). Between the trimmed V and J ends, which lost 4 bases and 7 bases, there was a span of 11 bases. The germline CDR1 and CDR2 sequences are MRHNA and SNTAGT. This CDR3 has 14 amino acids. The chain's CDR3 is CASSVSPGNSPLHF. The CDR3 nucleotides read TGTGCCAGCAGTGTCTCCCCAGGGAATTCACCCCTCCACTTT.

This chain connects TRBV30 to TRBJ1-4, with TRBD1 as a possible D gene (6 bases). The CDR3 loop spans 14 amino acids. Germline V gene sequence: CDR1 GTSNPN, CDR2 SVGIG (reference sequence). Trimming cost V 1 base and J 5 bases, with 11 bases left between them. The CDR3 here is CAWSGQGKNEKLFF. For the CDR3, the DNA is TGTGCCTGGAGTGGGCAGGGGAAAAATGAAAAACTGTTTTTT.

In regard to this clone: The sample carries other DNA sequences with the same CDR3. The rearrangement links TRBV9 to TRBJ1-1; no clear D. Germline CDR1 is SGDLS and CDR2 is YYNGEE. The V end lost 0 bases, the J end lost 1 base, and 4 bases lay between the germline ends. CDR3 length: 13 residues. The CDR3 coding sequence is TGTGCCAGCAGCGTAGGGAGGAACACTGAAGCTTTCTTT. Amino acid sequence: CASSVGRNTEAFF.

The V call is TRBV4-1, the J call TRBJ1-2; TRBD1 might be the D (6 bases). CDR1 is MGHRA and CDR2 is YSYEKL in the germline V gene. V lost 3 bases and J 3 bases, leaving 11 bases between the germline ends. The CDR3 length is 14 residues. The CDR3 nucleotides read TGCGCCAGCAGCCAGGCAGGGGCCGACTATGGCTACACCTTC. The encoded protein is CASSQAGADYGYTF.

CDR3 in amino acids: CASSQDHGTSGSTDTQYF. The CDR3, as DNA: TGTGCCAGCAGCCAAGATCATGGTACTAGCGGATCCACAGATACGCAGTATTTT. The chain links TRBV3-1 (or the pseudogene TRBV3-2) to TRBJ2-3; 8 nucleotides align to TRBD2. The CDR3 is 18 amino acids. Germline V gives CDR1 LGHDT, CDR2 YNNKEL (reference sequence). V lost 0 bases and J lost 2; bases outside the gene matches: 10.

The chain joins TRBV4-1 to TRBJ1-1; D remains ambiguous. Trimming shortened V by 2 bases and J by 8 bases, and 15 bases separated the two germline ends. Germline CDR1 MGHRA, CDR2 YSYEKL. The CDR3 contains 14 residues. For the CDR3, the DNA is TGCGCCAGCAGCCAAACCCAAGGAAGGAGAGAAGCTTTCTTT. Its translation: CASSQTQGRREAFF.

The gene calls are TRBV7-6 and TRBJ1-3; 7 positions agree with TRBD1. Germline assignment: CDR1 SGHVS and CDR2 FNYEAQ. V trimming: 5 bases; J trimming: 0 bases; junction bases outside the gene matches: 13. The CDR3 covers 18 residues. The CDR3: CASSLKIRGTDSGNTIYF. For the CDR3, the DNA is TGTGCCAGCAGCCTAAAAATAAGAGGGACAGACTCTGGAAACACCATATATTTT. The full variable domain, with the rest looked up from reference TRBV7-6 and TRBJ1-3, is GAGVSQSPRYKVTKRGQDVALRCDPISGHVSLYWYRQALGQGPEFLTYFNYEAQQDKSGLPNDRFSAERPEGSISTLTIQRTEQRDSAMYRCASSLKIRGTDSGNTIYFGEGSWLTVV.

The genes are TRBV19 and TRBJ2-7; D is perhaps TRBD1 (6 bases). V was cut by 6 bases and J by 0 bases, with 12 bases left in between. There are 14 residues in the CDR3. The germline V gene has CDR1 LNHDA and CDR2 SQIVND (reference sequence). The CDR3 DNA follows: TGTGCCAGTAGCCGGACAGTGACCTCCTACGAGCAGTACTTC. Amino acid sequence: CASSRTVTSYEQYF.

The J gene is TRBJ2-3, the V gene TRBV27; D is unresolved. Trimming cost V 5 bases and J 6 bases, with 18 bases left between them. Germline V gene data show CDR1 as MNHEY and CDR2 as SMNVEV (reference sequence). CDR3 size: 15 residues. CDR3 region: CASSTHWRNRDTQYF. Written as DNA, the CDR3 is TGTGCCAGCAGTACTCATTGGAGAAATCGGGATACGCAGTATTTT.